This entry is about one T cell receptor (beta chain). What it recognizes is unknown. These data belong to a study of cytomegalovirus exposure and HLA in healthy donors. General observations from the study: Researchers counted some 150 TCR beta chains as cytomegalovirus-associated.

Profiling relied on immunoSEQ multiplex PCR, and the TCRdb table lists in-frame clones only, not all of them. The table records about 330,000 clones, roughly 89% of them present only once. Germline CDR1 and CDR2: MGHRA and YSYEKL. V dropped 6 bases and J dropped 0 bases, with 7 bases sitting between them. The CDR3 sequence is 13 residues long. The V call is TRBV4-1, the J call TRBJ2-3; the D gene is possibly TRBD2 (5 bases). What was sequenced was PBMCs. This clonotype was sampled from a woman aged 18-29 years in good health and CMV-seronegative. The CDR3 DNA reads TGCGCCAGCAGAGGCGGGAGCACAGATACGCAGTATTTT. This gives the protein CASRGGSTDTQYF.